This T cell receptor (beta chain) was profiled in a study of T cells in women clearing cervical HPV infection. Study summary: Only a few women had HLA typing results available.

This CDR3 comprises 14 residues. The V and J ends lost 5 bases and 3 bases respectively, with 14 bases between them. The V gene's germline CDR1 is SSHAT and CDR2 FNYEAQ (reference sequence). immunoSEQ multiplex PCR used an average of roughly 1,300 ng genomic DNA. The assay was immunoSEQ multiplex PCR, and TCRdb's table has in-frame clones only and misses some. The sample has around 48,000 clones; the top ten hold about 1.6%. A note on this clone: The antigen is unknown. The read ends 3 residues shy of where the CDR3 ends; the end is completed using the germline J gene.

Whole-study results and caveats: Timing of associations relative to infection is unclear; T-cell subsets were not isolated. Controls had more TRBV6-7 (approximately 0.15%) than cases (roughly 0.11%).

This sequence originates from a woman between 18 and 70 years old with a cervical HPV16 infection that either progressed to CIN3+ or cleared (not recorded which). Sequenced: blood buffy coat. J is TRBJ2-7 and V is TRBV7-7; D call uncertain. The CDR3 DNA, read in part, is TGTGCCAGCAGCGCTACGAGAGAAAGCTACGAG. Its protein product is CASSATRESYE. The full CDR3 reads CASSATRESYEQYF.